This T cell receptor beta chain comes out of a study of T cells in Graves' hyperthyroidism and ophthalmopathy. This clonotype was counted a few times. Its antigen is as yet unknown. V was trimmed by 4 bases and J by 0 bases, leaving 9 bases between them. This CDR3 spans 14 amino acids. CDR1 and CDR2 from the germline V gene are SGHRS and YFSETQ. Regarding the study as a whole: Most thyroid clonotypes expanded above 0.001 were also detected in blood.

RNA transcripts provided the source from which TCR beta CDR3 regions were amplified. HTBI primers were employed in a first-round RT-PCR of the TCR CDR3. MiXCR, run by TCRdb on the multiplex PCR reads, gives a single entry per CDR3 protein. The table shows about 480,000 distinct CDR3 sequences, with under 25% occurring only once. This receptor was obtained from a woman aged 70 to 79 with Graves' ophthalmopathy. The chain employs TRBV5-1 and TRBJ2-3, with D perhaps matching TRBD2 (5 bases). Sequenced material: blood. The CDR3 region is CASSQLGSTDTQYF. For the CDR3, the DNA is TGCGCCAGCAGCCAACTAGGGAGCACAGATACGCAGTATTTT.